Below are 21 T cell receptor beta chains sequenced from a single sample in a study of regulatory T cells in long-lasting Graves disease. The TCR beta library used iRepertoire HTBI primers with Arm-PCR amplification of CDR3. One entry per CDR3 protein results from TCRdb running MiXCR on the multiplex PCR reads. The table shows roughly 400,000 distinct CDR3 sequences, with roughly 15% occurring only once. The time point is: newly diagnosed GD, antithyroid drugs for less than 3 months. The TCR library was made from RNA extracted from PBMCs. These records were also assigned to another study, of T cells in Graves' hyperthyroidism and ophthalmopathy.

The specimen comprised peripheral blood mononuclear cells (PBMCs), sampled at new diagnosis, from a patient treated with antithyroid drugs. These TCRs come from a young woman with Graves disease.

This clonotype was detected ten times or more. This chain joins TRBV11-2 and TRBJ2-7; D unclear. The V gene lost 5 bases and the J gene lost 3 bases, with 5 bases spanning the gap. CDR1 is SGHAT, CDR2 FQNNGV, per germline. The CDR3 extends over 11 amino acids. CDR3 DNA sequence: TGTGCCAGCAGCGAGAGCTACGAGCAGTACTTC. It translates to CASSESYEQYF.

This clonotype was seen only a few times. This chain connects TRBV28 to TRBJ2-5; D gene ambiguous. Trimming cost V 11 bases and J 5 bases, with 12 bases left between them. CDR3 length: 11 residues. In germline, CDR1 is MDHEN, CDR2 SYDVKM. The CDR3 bases are TGTGCCTTCCACGCCCTGGAGACCCAGTACTTC. This translates into CAFHALETQYF.

This clonotype has a count of ten or more. The rearrangement links TRBV12-3 or TRBV12-4 to TRBJ2-4; D gene uncertain. The CDR3 has 12 amino acids. Trimming cost V 5 bases and J 9 bases, with 11 bases left between them. As DNA, the CDR3 is TGTGCCAGCAGTCTACTAAGTGGCATTCAGTACTTC. It encodes CASSLLSGIQYF.

The rearrangement joins TRBV5-1 to TRBJ2-7, with D unresolved. V lost 0 bases and J 2 bases, leaving 9 bases between the germline ends. This CDR3 region has 14 residues. Germline V gene sequence: CDR1 SGHRS, CDR2 YFSETQ. CDR3 bases: TGCGCCAGCAGCTTGGGGGCCCTCACCTACGAGCAGTACTTC. It yields the protein CASSLGALTYEQYF. The complete variable domain, with remaining parts taken from reference TRBV5-1 and TRBJ2-7, reads KAGVTQTPRYLIKTRGQQVTLSCSPISGHRSVSWYQQTPGQGLQFLFEYFSETQRNKGNFPGRFSGRQFSNSRSEMNVSTLELGDSALYLCASSLGALTYEQYFGPGTRLTVT.

The V call is TRBV6-4, the J call TRBJ2-7; TRBD2 matches at 16 bases. V gave up 7 bases and J gave up 5 bases; unmatched junction bases: 17. The CDR3 covers 19 residues. Germline loops: CDR1 MRHNA, CDR2 SNTAGT. CDR3 sequence reads: CASNDHGPGLAGGLHEQYF. CDR3 in DNA: TGTGCCAGCAATGATCACGGACCGGGACTAGCGGGAGGGCTCCACGAGCAGTACTTC.

The chain is built from TRBV20-1 and TRBJ2-7; 7 positions agree with TRBD2. Germline loops: CDR1 DFQATT, CDR2 SNEGSKA (reference sequence). There are 13 residues in the CDR3. V was pared by 3 bases and J by 4 bases, with 6 bases of the junction left unmatched. The CDR3 region is CSASGEGRYEQYF. CDR3 nucleotide sequence: TGCAGTGCTAGTGGGGAGGGCCGGTACGAGCAGTACTTC.

Worth noting for this clonotype: A clone one base away is much larger, so this may be a read error. In this CDR3 the conserved last residue, phenylalanine or tryptophan, is missing, so a read error is likely. The chain recombines TRBV11-3 with TRBJ1-1, with 8 nucleotides matching TRBD1. After removal of 6 bases from V and 1 base from J, the junction contained 7 bases not matched to a gene. The germline V gene has CDR1 SGHNT and CDR2 YENEEA. CDR3 length: 15 amino acids. CDR3 amino acids: CASRRRQGRNTEAFL. The CDR3 coding sequence is TGTGCCAGCAGACGTCGACAGGGGAGGAACACTGAAGCTTTCCTT.

The rearrangement joins TRBV5-4 to TRBJ2-1; 10 nucleotides agree with TRBD2. CDR3 length: 15 residues. The germline gives CDR1 SGHNT, CDR2 YYREEE (reference sequence). The junction had 4 bases not matched to a gene; V was cut back by 4 bases and J by 3 bases. The CDR3 here is CASSGLAENYNEQFF. The CDR3 DNA sequence: TGTGCCAGCAGCGGACTAGCGGAGAACTACAATGAGCAGTTCTTC.

This sequence joins TRBV27 and TRBJ2-7; D gene uncertain. Germline V gives CDR1 MNHEY, CDR2 SMNVEV (reference sequence). Trimming removed 3 bases from V and 6 bases from J, with 12 bases in between. This CDR3 is 13 amino acids long. In nucleotides, the CDR3 is TGTGCCAGCAGTTTCCTGGGGTATAGCGAGCAGTACTTC. Translation gives CASSFLGYSEQYF.

The chain joins TRBV12-3 or TRBV12-4 to TRBJ2-1; perhaps TRBD1 as D (6 bases). The V gene lost 5 bases and the J gene lost 7 bases, with 12 bases spanning the gap. This CDR3 is 13 amino acids long. The CDR3 nucleotides read TGTGCCAGCAGTACCCAGAGGGGGAATGAGCAGTTCTTC. Translated: CASSTQRGNEQFF.

This clonotype showed up many times. The chain combines TRBV20-1 with TRBJ2-3, with TRBD1 matching 10 bases. Germline V gives CDR1 DFQATT, CDR2 SNEGSKA (reference sequence). CDR3 length: 17 amino acids. V trimming: 5 bases; J trimming: 0 bases; junction bases outside the gene matches: 11. CDR3 protein: CSADDRGLLPSTDTQYF. In DNA, the CDR3 is TGCAGTGCTGATGACAGGGGGCTCCTACCTAGCACAGATACGCAGTATTTT.

This clonotype was seen a few times. V and J are TRBV12-3 or TRBV12-4 and TRBJ1-5; weak D call: TRBD1 (6 bases). This CDR3 contains 15 residues. V was cut by 8 bases and J by 2 bases, with 16 bases left in between. The CDR3 region has the DNA TGTGCCAGCTCCGGGGGGGGCAGGGGCAATCAGCCCCAGCATTTT. Residues: CASSGGGRGNQPQHF.

This clonotype was seen many times. CDR3 sequence: CASSEGTGNTYGYTF. The CDR3, as DNA: TGTGCCAGCAGTGAGGGGACAGGGAATACCTATGGCTACACCTTC. The V and J genes are TRBV6-1 and TRBJ1-2; 9 nucleotides agree with TRBD1. J lost 4 bases, V lost 3 bases, and 6 bases had no gene match. Germline CDR1 and CDR2: MNHNS and SASEGT. CDR3 size: 15 residues.

There are many counts of this clonotype. This chain joins TRBV7-2 and TRBJ1-6, with 10 bases aligning to TRBD1. The trim removed 1 base at V and 9 bases at J, leaving 9 bases unmatched. This CDR3 contains 17 residues. Germline CDR1 and CDR2: SGHTA and FQGNSA. The CDR3 sequence is CASSLVLGTGVPSPLHF. In DNA form, the CDR3 reads TGTGCCAGCAGCTTAGTCCTGGGGACAGGGGTACCTTCACCCCTCCACTTT.

This clonotype was found many times. The chain uses TRBV27 and TRBJ1-5; tentative D call: TRBD1 (5 bases). CDR1 is MNHEY, CDR2 SMNVEV, per germline (reference sequence). The CDR3 is made up of 14 amino acids. Trimming took off 3 bases at V and 7 bases at J, with 13 bases between the two ends. In DNA form, the CDR3 reads TGTGCCAGCAGTTTGAATGGGGCTCGGCAGCCCCAGCATTTT. Translating gives CASSLNGARQPQHF.

V is TRBV7-9 and J is TRBJ2-7; 7 bases line up with TRBD1. The CDR3 runs 16 residues. Germline V gives CDR1 SEHNR, CDR2 FQNEAQ (reference sequence). Losses at the gene ends were 6 bases for V and 2 bases for J; bases not matched to a gene: 13. The CDR3 protein is CASSSSRDRGTYEQYF. CDR3 coding DNA: TGTGCCAGCAGTTCCTCCCGGGACAGAGGGACCTACGAGCAGTACTTC.

The table lists this clonotype with many counts. This rearrangement joins TRBV2 to TRBJ1-1; 10 bases are shared with TRBD1. Unmatched junction bases numbered 5, after V lost 11 bases and J lost 5 bases. The CDR3 extends over 12 amino acids. Germline V gives CDR1 SNHLY, CDR2 FYNNEI. The CDR3, as DNA: TGTGCCGGGGGGACAGGGGTGACTGAAGCTTTCTTT. It translates to CAGGTGVTEAFF.

In this sample, this clonotype turned up many times. The chain combines TRBV20-1 with TRBJ2-7; D uncertain. This CDR3 is built from 12 residues. Germline V lookup: CDR1 DFQATT, CDR2 SNEGSKA (reference sequence). V was trimmed by 4 bases and J by 2 bases, leaving 9 bases between them. The CDR3 reads CSATREAYEQYF. The CDR3 nucleotides are TGCAGTGCTACGAGAGAAGCCTACGAGCAGTACTTC.

At least ten counts were recorded for this clonotype. This sequence joins TRBV20-1 and TRBJ1-1; D is uncertain. The CDR3 spans 13 residues. CDR1 is DFQATT and CDR2 is SNEGSKA in the germline V gene (reference sequence). V was clipped by 3 bases and J by 0 bases, with 8 bases between them. The CDR3 DNA reads as TGCAGTGCTAGGGGCAGGTTGAACACTGAAGCTTTCTTT. It specifies CSARGRLNTEAFF.

The chain joins TRBV7-2 to TRBJ2-3, with 14 bases lining up with TRBD2. The CDR3 spans 16 residues. Germline assignment: CDR1 SGHTA and CDR2 FQGNSA. V trimming: 3 bases; J trimming: 5 bases; junction bases outside the gene matches: 4. The CDR3 sequence: CTSSLTSGRAVDTQYF. CDR3 coding DNA: TGTACCAGCAGCTTGACTAGCGGGAGGGCAGTAGATACGCAGTATTTT.

This clonotype was recorded many times. The genes are TRBV3-1 and TRBJ1-6; tentative D call: TRBD1 (5 bases). The CDR3 is 14 amino acids. Trimming took off 4 bases at V and 10 bases at J, with 14 bases between the two ends. Germline CDR1 and CDR2: LGHDT and YNNKEL (reference sequence). The CDR3 loop reads CASSPRGAGSPLHF. Here the CDR3 DNA reads TGTGCCAGCAGCCCGAGGGGCGCAGGATCACCCCTCCACTTT. Looking up the rest from reference TRBV3-1 and TRBJ1-6 gives the full variable domain: DTAVSQTPKYLVTQMGNDKSIKCEQNLGHDTMYWYKQDSKKFLKIMFSYNNKELIINETVPNRFSPKSPDKAHLNLHINSLELGDSAVYFCASSPRGAGSPLHFGNGTRLTVT.